The entry that follows covers one TCR beta chain sequence. It lacks a known antigen. The sample holds no much larger clone one base away, and base qualities are not on file. This entry comes from a study of blood T cell repertoires in COVID-19 (dated by TCRdb to 2019 to 2021). About the full investigation: The collaborator samples originated in the United States, Italy and Spain and spanned the acute and convalescent phases of COVID-19. The prospective study material was composed of cDNA or gDNA derived from T cells, B-cell-depleted T cells, or PBMCs. The repertoires were released in a freely available public database intended as a resource for research on the immune response to SARS-CoV-2. Deeply sampled blood TCRbeta repertoires from subjects exposed to, actively infected with, or recovered from COVID-19 were included in the dataset. Where HLA class I and class II types were available, the types were taken from metadata supplied by the sample provider, not from assay-based typing. The samples were drawn from two sources: the first 160 participants of the ongoing ImmuneRACE study, and 1,000 to 1,500 subjects contributed by 6 global collaborators. Sample metadata almost always included a de-identified subject ID, COVID-19 status, age in years and sex. General conclusions and limits of the study: The amount of clinical and demographic metadata varied by source and participant and was provided uncurated.

TCRbeta CDR3 regions were amplified from genomic DNA by means of the immunoSEQ Assay, a bias-controlled multiplex PCR. On the authors' methods: Within the assay, amplification of reference gene primers was used to estimate how many nucleated cells each sample contained. To quantify the absolute abundance of each unique TCRbeta CDR3 rearrangement, sequence reads were collapsed and filtered. For each sample, productive Simpson clonality was calculated by taking the square root of Simpson's diversity index across productive rearrangements. In TCRdb, the immuneACCESS table is reduced to in-frame sequences with V and J assigned. These tables do not hold every clone; where another copy was compared, an unresolved V gene accounts for under half, and the others remain unexplained. V, J and clone size are taken as reported in that table, and D and trimming were inferred from the DNA itself. The sample table shows 110,000 to 150,000 clones, and 80% to 85% are seen once. In total, the top ten clones hold approximately 8% of the sample.

Here V drops 6 bases and J drops 8 bases, and the junction holds 3 bases not matched to any gene. The CDR3 has 13 amino acids, counting the end cysteine and phenylalanine. Left in the record is the CDR3 DNA by itself, 39 bases read in frame from the first base. CDR1 and CDR2, per the germline V gene, are ENHRY and SYGVKD. Each collaborating institution followed its own protocols to collect whole blood in K2EDTA tubes. For TCRbeta analysis, collaborators shipped samples as frozen whole blood, isolated PBMCs, or DNA extracted from either of those sample types. The chain couples TRBV10-3 to TRBJ1-4; 10 of the junction bases match TRBD1. Sequenced sample: peripheral blood. This TCR came from a human donor in a cohort sampled during active COVID-19. The nucleotide sequence reads TGTGCCATCAGGGGGACAGGGGAAGAAAAACTGTTTTTT. This yields the protein CAIRGTGEEKLFF.